The clone carrying this TCR beta chain has a handful of counts. The TCR beta CDR3 regions underwent amplification using RNA transcripts as the source. An initial round of RT-PCR targeting the TCR CDR3 relied on the HTBI primer set. TCRdb fed the multiplex PCR reads into MiXCR, producing one record per CDR3 protein. This sample has about 710,000 distinct CDR3 sequences, with 16% found just once. Germline V CDR1 and CDR2: SNHLY, FYNNEI. V was pared by 7 bases and J by 5 bases, with 22 bases between. This CDR3 region has 16 residues. The sample is drawn from a study of T cells in Graves' hyperthyroidism and ophthalmopathy. Patients showing uncontrolled infection, other autoimmune disease, pregnancy or lactation were ineligible.

This chain links TRBV2 with TRBJ2-3; the D call may be TRBD1 or TRBD2 (6 bases each). Sequenced sample: blood. The TCR was taken from a man aged 18 to 30 with Graves' hyperthyroidism. Written as DNA, the CDR3 is TGTGCCAGCACCCCCTTTGGAAGGGGGGCGGGAGATACGCAGTATTTT. It translates to CASTPFGRGAGDTQYF.